This record looks at one T cell receptor (beta chain) sequence and its context. Data came from immunoSEQ multiplex PCR; TCRdb stores just in-frame clones and leaves some out. The sample contains 55,000 to 70,000 clones, about nine tenths of which appear only once. These data belong to a study of blood T cell repertoires in COVID-19. Germline CDR1 MNHEY, CDR2 SVGAGI. This CDR3 contains 14 residues. Trimming left V 8 bases short and J 4 bases short, with 15 bases between. This receptor was identified in a man between 60 and 70 years old with acute or convalescent COVID-19. Sequencing was done on a sample of peripheral blood. The J gene is TRBJ2-1, the V gene TRBV6-5; D is ambiguous. CDR3 in DNA: TGTGCCAGCGGCCTACGCCGAGGTTACAATGAGCAGTTCTTC. This encodes CASGLRRGYNEQFF.